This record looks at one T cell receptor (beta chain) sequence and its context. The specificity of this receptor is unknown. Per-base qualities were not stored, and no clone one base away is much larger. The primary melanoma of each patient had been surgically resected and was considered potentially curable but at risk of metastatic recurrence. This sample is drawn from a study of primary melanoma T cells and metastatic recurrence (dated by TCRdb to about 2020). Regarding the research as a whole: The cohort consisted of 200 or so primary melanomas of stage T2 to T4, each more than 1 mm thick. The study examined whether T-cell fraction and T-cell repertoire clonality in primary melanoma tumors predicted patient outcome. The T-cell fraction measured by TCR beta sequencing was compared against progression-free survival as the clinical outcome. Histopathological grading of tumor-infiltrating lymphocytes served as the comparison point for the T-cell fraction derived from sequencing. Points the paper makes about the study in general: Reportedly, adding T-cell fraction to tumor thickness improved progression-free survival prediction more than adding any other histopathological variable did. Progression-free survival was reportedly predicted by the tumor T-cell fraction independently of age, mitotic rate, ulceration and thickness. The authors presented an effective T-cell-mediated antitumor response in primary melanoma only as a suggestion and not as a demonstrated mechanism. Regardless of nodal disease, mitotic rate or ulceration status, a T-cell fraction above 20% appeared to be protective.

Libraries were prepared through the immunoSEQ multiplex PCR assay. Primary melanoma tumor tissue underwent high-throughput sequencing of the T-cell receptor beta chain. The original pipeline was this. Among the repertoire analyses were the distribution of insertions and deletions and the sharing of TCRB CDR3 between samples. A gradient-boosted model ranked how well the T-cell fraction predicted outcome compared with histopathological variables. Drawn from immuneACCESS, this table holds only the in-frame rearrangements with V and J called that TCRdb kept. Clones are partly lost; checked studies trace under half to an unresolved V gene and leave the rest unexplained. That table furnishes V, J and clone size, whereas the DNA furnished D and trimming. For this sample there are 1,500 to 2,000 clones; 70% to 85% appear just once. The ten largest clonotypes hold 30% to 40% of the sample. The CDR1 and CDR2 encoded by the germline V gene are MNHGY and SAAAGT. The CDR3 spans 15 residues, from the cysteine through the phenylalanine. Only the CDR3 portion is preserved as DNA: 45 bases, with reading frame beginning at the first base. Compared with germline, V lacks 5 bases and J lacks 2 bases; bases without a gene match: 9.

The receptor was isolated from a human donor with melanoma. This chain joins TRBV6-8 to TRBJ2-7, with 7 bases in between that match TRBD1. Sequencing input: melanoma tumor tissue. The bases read TGTGCCAGCAGTCCATCTCGACAGGGCCCCTACGAGCAGTACTTC. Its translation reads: CASSPSRQGPYEQYF.